This entry concerns a single T cell receptor (beta chain). This record belongs to a study of blood T cell repertoires in COVID-19. Study-wide context: Sites across the United States, Italy and Spain contributed samples from acute and convalescent COVID-19.

CDR3 length: 12 residues. Germline V gene lookup returns CDR1 SGHRS and CDR2 YFSETQ. With 3 bases removed from V and 6 bases from J, the gap between germline ends came to 10 bases. Per the study methods: From reference gene primer amplification, estimates of nucleated cell counts were derived. Repertoires were generated with immunoSEQ multiplex PCR, while TCRdb's copy carries only in-frame clones and drops some. The V and J calls and clone size are taken from that table; D and trimming were inferred from the DNA. The sample shows 180,000 or so clones, about 85% of them seen only once. What was sequenced was peripheral blood. This clonotype was obtained from an older woman with acute or convalescent COVID-19. The genes are TRBV5-1 and TRBJ2-7; a possible D gene is TRBD1 (6 bases). CDR3 in DNA: TGCGCCAGCAGCTCACAGGGTTCCGAGCAGTACTTC. It translates to CASSSQGSEQYF. The variable domain in full, with the rest retrieved from reference TRBV5-1 and TRBJ2-7, is KAGVTQTPRYLIKTRGQQVTLSCSPISGHRSVSWYQQTPGQGLQFLFEYFSETQRNKGNFPGRFSGRQFSNSRSEMNVSTLELGDSALYLCASSSQGSEQYFGPGTRLTVT.